This entry lists 14 T cell receptor beta chains sequenced from one sample in a study of identical twins. TCRdb re-analysed the 5' RACE reads in MiXCR, keeping a single row per CDR3 protein. This sample has about 660,000 distinct CDR3 sequences, with under 9% found just once. These data were also reused for a study on yellow fever vaccine responses in identical twins.

The sequencing sample was made of PBMCs. The receptors derive from a young woman in good health.

The chain recombines TRBV5-1 with TRBJ1-1; tentatively, D is TRBD1 (5 bases). The CDR3 extends over 16 amino acids. Per the germline V gene, CDR1 is SGHRS and CDR2 is YFSETQ. V was shortened by 3 bases and J by 4 bases, with 19 bases between the two germline ends. For the CDR3, the DNA is TGCGCCAGCAGCTGGGAACTCCAGGGAGAGGGCACTGAAGCTTTCTTT. Protein product: CASSWELQGEGTEAFF.

The chain has TRBV11-2 and TRBJ2-4; 7 positions agree with TRBD1. The length of the CDR3 is 14 residues. CDR1 is SGHAT and CDR2 is FQNNGV in the germline V gene. The junction had 7 bases not matched to a gene; V was cut back by 5 bases and J by 6 bases. CDR3 DNA: TGTGCCAGCAGCATCGACAGGGAGCCAAACATTCAGTACTTC. This gives the protein CASSIDREPNIQYF.

This clonotype was recorded a few times. The chain uses TRBV18 and TRBJ1-5; maybe TRBD1 (6 bases). The CDR3 extends over 19 amino acids. Germline CDR1 is KGHSH and CDR2 is LQKENI. The V end was cut by 3 bases, the J end by 4 bases, with 25 bases between. The CDR3 sequence is CASSPLGTLLGTNNQPQHF. The CDR3 coding sequence is TGTGCCAGCTCACCTTTAGGAACGCTCCTCGGGACAAATAATCAGCCCCAGCATTTT.

The J gene is TRBJ2-1, the V gene TRBV11-1, with 12 nucleotides matching TRBD2. V was clipped by 4 bases and J by 10 bases; unmatched bases: 8. The CDR3 runs to 15 residues. Germline V lookup: CDR1 SGHAT, CDR2 FQDESV (reference sequence). CDR3 protein: CASSSRLAGELEQFF. CDR3 in DNA: TGTGCCAGCAGCTCCAGACTAGCGGGAGAGTTGGAGCAGTTCTTC.

This clonotype was seen many times. This chain uses TRBV24-1 with TRBJ2-1, with D maybe TRBD2 (6 bases). This CDR3 region has 14 residues. Per germline, CDR1 KGHDR and CDR2 SFDVKD. V dropped 3 bases and J dropped 5 bases, with 10 bases sitting between them. The CDR3 spells CATSDAGLHNEQFF. The CDR3 DNA reads as TGTGCCACCAGTGATGCGGGACTCCACAATGAGCAGTTCTTC.

Here the CDR3 DNA reads TGTGCCAGCAGTCTTTCCGCGGGGGGAGTTAATGAAAAACTGTTTTTT. It encodes CASSLSAGGVNEKLFF. This chain joins TRBV3-1 and TRBJ1-4; the D gene is possibly TRBD1 (5 bases). The length of the CDR3 is 16 residues. Looked up from germline, CDR1 is LGHDT and CDR2 is YNNKEL (reference sequence). V was pared by 6 bases and J by 4 bases, with 18 bases between.

With respect to this clonotype: A junction boundary mismatches the germline segment, possibly from a read error. This chain joins TRBV2 and TRBJ2-1; 11 positions match TRBD2. This CDR3 has 15 amino acids. Germline V gives CDR1 SNHLY, CDR2 FYNNEI. CDR3 in DNA: TGTGCCAGCAGCGAAGGGACTAGCGGCCACAATGAGCAGTTCTTC. This codes for CASSEGTSGHNEQFF.

This rearrangement joins TRBV4-3 to TRBJ2-1, with 13 bases fitting TRBD2. The J segment lost 6 bases and the V segment lost 0 bases, leaving 5 bases of the junction unmatched. CDR1 is LGHNA and CDR2 is YSLEER in the germline V gene. The CDR3 is made up of 17 amino acids. The DNA for the CDR3 is TGCGCCAGCAGCCAAGATCGGACTAGCGGGAGTGGCAATGAGCAGTTCTTC. Its translation: CASSQDRTSGSGNEQFF.

The chain couples TRBV4-3 to TRBJ2-6, with D possibly TRBD1 on 5 matching bases. Germline V lookup: CDR1 LGHNA, CDR2 YSLEER. Trimming took 0 bases from V and 2 from J, leaving 11 bases between them. This CDR3 has 17 amino acids. CDR3 bases: TGCGCCAGCAGCCAAGAGGGTTCAGGGACTGGGGCCAACGTCCTGACTTTC. It specifies CASSQEGSGTGANVLTF.

In this sample, this clonotype turned up a few times. The chain carries TRBV12-3 or TRBV12-4 and TRBJ2-2, with D maybe TRBD1 (5 bases). The V end lost 5 bases, the J end lost 7 bases, and 14 bases lay between the germline ends. The CDR3 is 14 residues long. This CDR3 is CASSPAGMGGELFF. The CDR3 nucleotides are TGTGCCAGCAGTCCGGCAGGGATGGGCGGGGAGCTGTTTTTT.

V gene TRBV28 combines with J gene TRBJ2-2; 8 nucleotides agree with TRBD2. There are 15 residues in the CDR3. The J segment lost 5 bases and the V segment lost 4 bases, leaving 6 bases of the junction unmatched. Per the germline V gene, CDR1 is MDHEN and CDR2 is SYDVKM. The chain's CDR3 is CASSWFGGGTGELFF. The CDR3 region has the DNA TGTGCCAGCAGTTGGTTCGGGGGGGGGACCGGGGAGCTGTTTTTT.

In its sample, this clonotype was seen a few times. The chain has TRBV20-1 and TRBJ2-1, with 9 bases aligning to TRBD2. Germline assignment: CDR1 DFQATT and CDR2 SNEGSKA (reference sequence). The length of the CDR3 is 16 residues. Unmatched junction bases numbered 5, after V lost 1 base and J lost 1 base. The chain's CDR3 is CSARVAGGISYNEQFF. In DNA form, the CDR3 reads TGCAGTGCTAGAGTGGCGGGGGGGATTTCCTACAATGAGCAGTTCTTC.

For the CDR3, the DNA is TGTGCCAGCAGCTTGGGGGCGATTGGGGGAGTTTTGCTCAATGAGCAGTTCTTC. This translates into CASSLGAIGGVLLNEQFF. V usage is TRBV5-6 and J usage is TRBJ2-1; D may correspond to TRBD1 or TRBD2 (5 bases each). The CDR3 is made up of 18 amino acids. The germline gives CDR1 SGHDT, CDR2 YYEEEE. V shed 0 bases and J shed 6 bases, with 22 bases lying between them.

This clonotype has a count of ten or more. This chain joins TRBV5-1 and TRBJ2-5; TRBD1 agrees at 8 bases. Germline loops: CDR1 SGHRS, CDR2 YFSETQ. This CDR3 spans 16 amino acids. V gave up 4 bases and J gave up 1 base; unmatched junction bases: 9. The CDR3 bases are TGCGCCAGCAGCATAAATGCCAGGGGGCCCCAAGAGACCCAGTACTTC. Its protein product is CASSINARGPQETQYF.